The 4 T cell receptor beta chains listed next were all sequenced from one sample in a study of T cells after posttransplantation cyclophosphamide (dated by TCRdb to between 2015 and 2016). The method behind the library was the immunoSEQ multiplex PCR assay. In its TCRdb copy, this immuneACCESS table keeps in-frame sequences only and misses some clones. Where compared with another copy, unresolved V genes explain less than half of these, and the others have no known cause. The sample comprises fewer than 35,000 clones, and every one was counted more than once. The ten largest clones represent more than 4.5% of the sample. Input material: PBMCs. The source is a woman aged 30 to 39 in good health and a related stem cell transplant donor.

The chain uses TRBV12-3 or TRBV12-4 and TRBJ2-2, with a tentative D call TRBD1 (6 bases). The CDR3 has 15 amino acids. Trimming shortened V by 3 bases and J by 2 bases, and 10 bases separated the two germline ends. In nucleotides, the CDR3 is TGTGCCAGCAGTTTGGAACAGGGAAACACCGGGGAGCTGTTTTTT. It encodes CASSLEQGNTGELFF.

In this sample, this clone turned up many times. Here the CDR3 DNA reads TGCGCCAGCAGCGCTGGACAGGGCGCAAATTCACCCCTCCACTTT. It encodes CASSAGQGANSPLHF. This sequence joins TRBV5-1 and TRBJ1-6, with 8 bases fitting TRBD1. Germline CDR1 is SGHRS and CDR2 is YFSETQ. V shed 4 bases and J 7 bases; nucleotides not matched to a gene: 7. The CDR3 contains 15 residues. Filled out from reference TRBV5-1 and TRBJ1-6, the complete variable domain reads KAGVTQTPRYLIKTRGQQVTLSCSPISGHRSVSWYQQTPGQGLQFLFEYFSETQRNKGNFPGRFSGRQFSNSRSEMNVSTLELGDSALYLCASSAGQGANSPLHFGNGTRLTVT.

This clone has a count of ten or more. The CDR3 region has the DNA TGTGCCAGCATGCCCGGGACAGGGACTGCCTATGGCTACACCTTC. Translation gives CASMPGTGTAYGYTF. V and J are TRBV2 and TRBJ1-2; 9 positions match TRBD1. The CDR3 extends over 15 amino acids. With 7 bases clipped from V and 4 bases from J, the junction kept 10 bases outside the gene matches. The germline CDR1 and CDR2 sequences are SNHLY and FYNNEI.

This clone was found a few times. The gene calls are TRBV5-4 and TRBJ2-5, with 9 nucleotides matching TRBD1. V shed 0 bases and J 5 bases; nucleotides not matched to a gene: 5. This CDR3 is 15 amino acids long. Germline assignment: CDR1 SGHNT and CDR2 YYREEE (reference sequence). The CDR3 DNA reads as TGTGCCAGCAGCTTGGGACAGGGGGTTCGGGAGACCCAGTACTTC. Translation gives CASSLGQGVRETQYF.